This TCR beta chain appears in the sequencing data of a study of T cells in Graves' hyperthyroidism and ophthalmopathy (dated by TCRdb to between 2018 and 2021). Turning to the overall study: Peripheral blood was sampled at the time of initial diagnosis, prior to any treatment. To identify distinguishing TCR V-J signatures, a discovery cohort of around 100 patients was used, comprising some 43 with Graves' ophthalmopathy and around 57 with stable Graves' hyperthyroidism. Whether ophthalmopathy could be predicted prospectively was tested in an independent validation cohort made up of fewer than 20 hyperthyroidism patients plus 17 patients who later progressed to ophthalmopathy. For training and testing, the 100 or so patients in the discovery cohort were randomly divided in a 7:3 ratio. In addition, the study compared T-cell repertoires in thyroid tissue and in blood from roughly six Graves' hyperthyroidism patients. After sampling, hyperthyroidism patients received methimazole starting at 30 mg daily, and ophthalmopathy patients received high-dose intravenous methylprednisolone. The paper describes TCR Vbeta CDR3 sequencing of about 140 peripheral blood samples, made up of fewer than 50 ophthalmopathy patients, 70 to 80 hyperthyroidism patients and 17 progressor patients.

The TCR beta CDR3 regions were amplified from the RNA transcripts. The first round of RT-PCR for the TCR CDR3 was performed with the HTBI primer set and the Qiagen OneStep RT-PCR kit. A second multiplex PCR round built the libraries, followed by size selection and purification. Paired-end sequencing of the libraries was performed with 100 bp reads on an Illumina HiSeq2000. The study's own analysis went as follows. Raw data were processed with SOAPnuke, discarding reads with adapters, uncalled bases, mean Phred below 15, or no exact constant-primer or identifier match. COPE v1.2.5 was used to merge high-quality paired reads, and clonotypes were defined as unique nucleotide sequences. MiTCR v1.1 was used to align clonotypes to the IMGT TRBV, TRBD and TRBJ reference segments. The analysis was restricted to V-J combinations with a frequency above 0.0001, which together covered approximately 99% of the repertoires. A TCS score was defined as the ratio of F50 (clonal expansion) to E x V (chaos), with BLOSUM62-based TCRdist applied between CDR3 peptides within each V-J. Welch's t-statistics and random forest reduced several hundred V-J features to roughly 13, which were used in a naive Bayes classifier (R e1071). TCRdb reprocessing: public reads trimmed at Q25 with fastp, clones called with MiXCR, in-frame beta chains kept. When rows share a CDR3 protein, they turn into one entry using the most common DNA and genes. The V and J calls and clone size come from TCRdb's table, not from the authors' own analysis. The sample profile shows roughly 110,000 distinct CDR3 sequences; 16% of them were found once. Around 42% of the sample belongs to the ten largest clones.

A patient counted as having stable Graves' hyperthyroidism if no progression to ophthalmopathy occurred over 18 months of follow-up. The hyperthyroidism patients were between 18 and 65 years old and newly diagnosed, with a disease duration of less than 2 months. Any patient with an uncontrolled infection, another autoimmune disease, pregnancy or lactation was excluded. Diagnoses were established on the basis of clinical symptoms, serum thyroxine and TRAb, thyroid ultrasound, and orbital computed tomography. PBMCs were isolated from around 10 ml of fresh peripheral blood by Ficoll-Paque density gradient centrifugation. Trizol reagent was used to extract total RNA, and RNA quality was then checked on an Agilent 2100 Bioanalyzer. As encoded in the germline V gene, CDR1 is MNHNS while CDR2 is SASEGT. V and J lose 6 bases and 6 bases, and a span of 13 bases separates them. The CDR3 numbers 13 residues from cysteine through phenylalanine. Only the CDR3 region is kept as DNA, spanning 39 bases read in frame from base 1.

What the research found in general, with its limitations: Sample size was not statistically predetermined, and blinding of investigators to group allocation was not performed. In validation, progression to ophthalmopathy was predicted by the model with roughly 71% sensitivity and 72.22% specificity, a median of roughly 6 months before onset. Blood samples also contained most of the expanded thyroid clonotypes (frequency above 0.001), which suggests that blood repertoires may reflect thyroid immune responses. Ophthalmopathy was separated from stable hyperthyroidism by a 13 V-J signature model, with about 86% sensitivity and 81% to 82% specificity obtained in cross-validation and 80%/75% obtained in testing.

This clonotype was detected ten times or more. Its antigen is still unknown. Per-nucleotide qualities are absent, and no much larger clonotype sits a single base away. Sequencing input: blood. The sequence was obtained from a woman aged 45 to 65 with Graves' hyperthyroidism. Recombination joined TRBV6-1 with TRBJ2-3, with TRBD2 perhaps the D gene, on 6 matching bases. The CDR3 region has the sequence CASRDRAGDTQYF. The nucleotide sequence reads as follows: TGTGCCAGCAGGGACCGGGCGGGGGATACGCAGTATTTT.